This is a list of T cell receptor beta chains from one sample in a study of OX40 agonist ivuxolimab in advanced cancers. The repertoire was sequenced with immunoSEQ multiplex PCR; TCRdb's copy has only in-frame clones and lacks some. Of roughly 24,000 clones in the sample, 85% are singletons; the top ten hold around 32%. The material sequenced was CD4+ or CD8+ T cells sorted from blood, taken in a trial of the OX40 agonist ivuxolimab. Source of these receptors: an adult with an advanced solid tumor such as melanoma, head and neck, liver or kidney cancer. Both conserved end residues are part of each CDR3. D genes are given only for firm matches. Clone size is shown for a subset of rows, as once, few, many or a class of expanded clone.

v_call: TRBV4-3; j_call: TRBJ1-3; d_call: .; clone_size: .; cdr3_aa: CASSQENDGNTIYF; cdr3_nt: TGCGCCAGCAGCCAAGAAAACGATGGAAACACCATATATTTT
v_call: TRBV30; j_call: TRBJ1-3; d_call: .; clone_size: .; cdr3_aa: CAWSPSWSNFGNTIYF; cdr3_nt: TGTGCCTGGAGCCCCAGTTGGAGTAATTTCGGAAACACCATATATTTT
v_call: TRBV7-9; j_call: TRBJ2-5; d_call: TRBD1; clone_size: .; cdr3_aa: CASSKDRETQYF; cdr3_nt: TGTGCCAGCAGCAAGGACAGGGAGACCCAGTACTTC
v_call: TRBV16; j_call: TRBJ1-6; d_call: .; clone_size: .; cdr3_aa: CASSQLVPGSPLHF; cdr3_nt: TGTGCCAGCAGCCAATTGGTGCCGGGATCACCCCTCCACTTT
v_call: TRBV5-6; j_call: TRBJ2-3; d_call: .; clone_size: .; cdr3_aa: CASRLPRSDTQYF; cdr3_nt: TGTGCCAGCAGACTCCCCAGATCGGATACGCAGTATTTT
v_call: TRBV2; j_call: TRBJ1-2; d_call: .; clone_size: few; cdr3_aa: CASRTWPNYGYTF; cdr3_nt: TGTGCCAGCAGAACCTGGCCGAACTATGGCTACACCTTC
v_call: TRBV27; j_call: TRBJ2-5; d_call: .; clone_size: medium-sized; cdr3_aa: CASSRTGQYHQETQYF; cdr3_nt: TGTGCCAGCAGTCGTACCGGACAGTATCATCAAGAGACCCAGTACTTC
v_call: TRBV7-2; j_call: TRBJ2-1; d_call: .; clone_size: .; cdr3_aa: CASSTSPGGPDYNEQFF; cdr3_nt: TGTGCCAGCAGCACCTCACCCGGGGGGCCCGATTACAATGAGCAGTTCTTC
v_call: TRBV7-9; j_call: TRBJ1-2; d_call: .; clone_size: .; cdr3_aa: CASSLHRHYGYTF; cdr3_nt: TGTGCCAGCAGCTTACACAGACACTATGGCTACACCTTC
v_call: TRBV4-1; j_call: TRBJ1-1; d_call: .; clone_size: .; cdr3_aa: CASSQVWDGTEAFF; cdr3_nt: TGCGCCAGCAGCCAAGTCTGGGATGGCACTGAAGCTTTCTTT
v_call: TRBV7-9; j_call: TRBJ2-2; d_call: .; clone_size: .; cdr3_aa: CASSRDGSNTGELFF; cdr3_nt: TGTGCCAGCAGCCGGGACGGATCGAACACCGGGGAGCTGTTTTTT
v_call: TRBV2; j_call: TRBJ1-5; d_call: .; clone_size: .; cdr3_aa: CASSGGWGPQHF; cdr3_nt: TGTGCCAGCAGTGGGGGTTGGGGTCCCCAGCATTTT
v_call: TRBV10-3; j_call: TRBJ2-7; d_call: .; clone_size: .; cdr3_aa: CAISESWLGNYEQYF; cdr3_nt: TGTGCCATCAGTGAGTCGTGGCTAGGAAACTACGAGCAGTACTTC
v_call: TRBV4-1; j_call: TRBJ2-7; d_call: TRBD2; clone_size: .; cdr3_aa: CASSPLAGEFEQYF; cdr3_nt: TGCGCCAGCAGCCCCCTAGCGGGAGAGTTCGAGCAGTACTTC
v_call: TRBV28; j_call: TRBJ2-7; d_call: TRBD2; clone_size: .; cdr3_aa: CASTRKLTSGPYEQYF; cdr3_nt: TGTGCCAGCACGAGAAAACTGACTAGCGGCCCCTACGAGCAGTACTTC
v_call: TRBV29-1; j_call: TRBJ2-6; d_call: TRBD2; clone_size: .; cdr3_aa: CSVLGLVAGANVLTF; cdr3_nt: TGCAGCGTCCTGGGACTAGTAGCGGGGGCCAACGTCCTGACTTTC
v_call: TRBV9; j_call: TRBJ2-7; d_call: .; clone_size: .; cdr3_aa: CASSRREISYEQYF; cdr3_nt: TGTGCCAGCAGCCGCCGGGAGATCAGCTACGAGCAGTACTTC
v_call: TRBV6-6; j_call: TRBJ2-2; d_call: TRBD1; clone_size: .; cdr3_aa: CASRSGTGGAGELFF; cdr3_nt: TGTGCCAGCAGATCCGGGACAGGGGGAGCCGGGGAGCTGTTTTTT
v_call: TRBV5-5; j_call: TRBJ1-2; d_call: .; clone_size: .; cdr3_aa: CASSLGRASGYTF; cdr3_nt: TGTGCCAGCAGCTTGGGCAGGGCGAGTGGCTACACCTTC
v_call: TRBV12-5; j_call: TRBJ2-2; d_call: .; clone_size: once; cdr3_aa: CASGLVLGNTGELFF; cdr3_nt: TGTGCTAGTGGTTTGGTACTTGGAAACACCGGGGAGCTGTTTTTT
v_call: TRBV19; j_call: TRBJ2-1; d_call: .; clone_size: .; cdr3_aa: CASSQGQYNEQFF; cdr3_nt: TGTGCCAGTAGCCAGGGACAATACAATGAGCAGTTCTTC
v_call: TRBV6-5; j_call: TRBJ1-6; d_call: .; clone_size: once; cdr3_aa: CASSSRQGSGSPLHF; cdr3_nt: TGTGCCAGCAGTTCTCGGCAGGGATCGGGTTCACCCCTCCACTTT
v_call: TRBV4-1; j_call: TRBJ2-3; d_call: .; clone_size: once; cdr3_aa: CASSPSRGTDTQYF; cdr3_nt: TGCGCCAGCAGCCCCTCGAGGGGAACAGATACGCAGTATTTT
v_call: TRBV18; j_call: TRBJ2-1; d_call: TRBD2; clone_size: .; cdr3_aa: CASKDLRTSGTYNEQFF; cdr3_nt: TGTGCCAGCAAAGACTTGAGGACTAGCGGAACCTACAATGAGCAGTTCTTC
v_call: TRBV4-3; j_call: TRBJ2-3; d_call: .; clone_size: .; cdr3_aa: CASSQILVGEFTDTQYF; cdr3_nt: TGCGCCAGCAGCCAAATCCTTGTTGGGGAGTTCACAGATACGCAGTATTTT
v_call: TRBV7-2; j_call: TRBJ2-7; d_call: .; clone_size: few; cdr3_aa: CASSQEPPDSPSSYEQYF; cdr3_nt: TGTGCCAGCAGCCAAGAGCCCCCGGACAGCCCGAGCTCCTACGAGCAGTACTTC
v_call: TRBV6-1; j_call: TRBJ1-1; d_call: .; clone_size: .; cdr3_aa: CASSADRGVGTEAFF; cdr3_nt: TGTGCCAGCAGTGCGGACAGAGGCGTGGGCACTGAAGCTTTCTTT
v_call: TRBV11-2; j_call: TRBJ2-7; d_call: .; clone_size: .; cdr3_aa: CASSTLGVGREQYF; cdr3_nt: TGTGCCAGCAGCACCCTGGGGGTGGGCCGGGAGCAGTACTTC
v_call: TRBV6-5; j_call: TRBJ1-1; d_call: .; clone_size: .; cdr3_aa: CASSYGGNTEAFF; cdr3_nt: TGTGCCAGCAGTTACGGGGGGAACACTGAAGCTTTCTTT
v_call: TRBV4-2; j_call: TRBJ2-3; d_call: .; clone_size: .; cdr3_aa: CASSFPDTQYF; cdr3_nt: TGTGCCAGCAGCTTTCCAGATACGCAGTATTTT
v_call: TRBV7-2; j_call: TRBJ2-1; d_call: TRBD2; clone_size: .; cdr3_aa: CASSSTSGPYNEQFF; cdr3_nt: TGTGCCAGCAGCTCGACTAGCGGCCCCTACAATGAGCAGTTCTTC
v_call: TRBV29-1; j_call: TRBJ2-5; d_call: .; clone_size: .; cdr3_aa: CSVEGTSETQYF; cdr3_nt: TGCAGCGTTGAAGGGACGTCTGAGACCCAGTACTTC
v_call: TRBV11-1; j_call: TRBJ2-5; d_call: TRBD2; clone_size: .; cdr3_aa: CASSLRPSGVPQETQYF; cdr3_nt: TGTGCCAGCAGCTTACGACCTAGCGGGGTCCCCCAAGAGACCCAGTACTTC
v_call: TRBV7-3; j_call: TRBJ2-7; d_call: .; clone_size: .; cdr3_aa: CASSLTLGYEQYF; cdr3_nt: TGTGCCAGCAGCTTAACACTCGGCTACGAGCAGTACTTC
v_call: TRBV28; j_call: TRBJ1-4; d_call: .; clone_size: .; cdr3_aa: CASSTGQKVDEKLFF; cdr3_nt: TGTGCCAGCAGTACGGGACAAAAAGTTGACGAAAAACTGTTTTTT
v_call: TRBV7-3; j_call: TRBJ2-3; d_call: .; clone_size: .; cdr3_aa: CASRAPYGDTQYF; cdr3_nt: TGTGCCAGCAGGGCCCCTTATGGAGATACGCAGTATTTT
v_call: TRBV7-3; j_call: TRBJ1-1; d_call: .; clone_size: few; cdr3_aa: CASSPLGGLNTEAFF; cdr3_nt: TGTGCCAGCAGCCCGCTGGGCGGACTGAACACTGAAGCTTTCTTT
v_call: TRBV7-9; j_call: TRBJ2-3; d_call: .; clone_size: .; cdr3_aa: CASSLGRPRRTDTQYF; cdr3_nt: TGTGCCAGCAGCCTTGGGCGACCCAGGCGCACAGATACGCAGTATTTT
v_call: TRBV9; j_call: TRBJ2-7; d_call: .; clone_size: .; cdr3_aa: CASSVGTQGAYEQYF; cdr3_nt: TGTGCCAGCAGCGTAGGGACACAGGGAGCGTACGAGCAGTACTTC
v_call: TRBV7-9; j_call: TRBJ2-7; d_call: .; clone_size: .; cdr3_aa: CASSLSSYEQYF; cdr3_nt: TGTGCCAGCAGCTTATCGAGCTACGAGCAGTACTTC
v_call: TRBV5-4; j_call: TRBJ1-4; d_call: .; clone_size: .; cdr3_aa: CASSLMGEKLFF; cdr3_nt: TGTGCCAGCAGCTTGATGGGGGAAAAACTGTTTTTT
v_call: TRBV10-1; j_call: TRBJ2-1; d_call: .; clone_size: .; cdr3_aa: CASSRDLSSYNEQFF; cdr3_nt: TGCGCCAGCAGCCGCGACTTGAGCTCCTACAATGAGCAGTTCTTC
v_call: TRBV7-9; j_call: TRBJ2-7; d_call: TRBD1; clone_size: once; cdr3_aa: CASSSRTGTYEQYF; cdr3_nt: TGTGCCAGCAGCTCTAGGACAGGAACCTACGAGCAGTACTTC
v_call: TRBV7-2; j_call: TRBJ2-5; d_call: TRBD2; clone_size: .; cdr3_aa: CASSQPGLAFLETQYF; cdr3_nt: TGTGCCAGCAGCCAACCGGGACTAGCGTTTTTGGAGACCCAGTACTTC
v_call: TRBV5-5; j_call: TRBJ1-1; d_call: .; clone_size: .; cdr3_aa: CASSLAFDPRRTEAFF; cdr3_nt: TGTGCCAGCAGCCTCGCCTTCGACCCCCGGAGGACTGAAGCTTTCTTT
v_call: TRBV19; j_call: TRBJ1-1; d_call: .; clone_size: .; cdr3_aa: CASSIGVEAFF; cdr3_nt: TGTGCCAGTAGTATAGGTGTTGAAGCTTTCTTT
v_call: TRBV21-1; j_call: TRBJ2-1; d_call: .; clone_size: .; cdr3_aa: CASSKNPRRTSGRYNEQFF; cdr3_nt: TGTGCCAGCAGCAAAAACCCACGAAGGACTAGCGGGAGGTACAATGAGCAGTTCTTC
v_call: TRBV27; j_call: TRBJ1-5; d_call: .; clone_size: .; cdr3_aa: CASSLSRHRDQPQHF; cdr3_nt: TGTGCCAGCAGTTTATCTCGCCACAGGGATCAGCCCCAGCATTTT
v_call: TRBV14; j_call: TRBJ1-3; d_call: .; clone_size: .; cdr3_aa: CASSQDVIGNTIYF; cdr3_nt: TGTGCCAGCAGCCAAGATGTGATCGGAAACACCATATATTTT
v_call: TRBV27; j_call: TRBJ2-7; d_call: .; clone_size: few; cdr3_aa: CASSPRAGGLYEQYF; cdr3_nt: TGTGCCAGCAGTCCCAGGGCCGGGGGACTCTACGAGCAGTACTTC
v_call: TRBV7-9; j_call: TRBJ2-7; d_call: TRBD1; clone_size: few; cdr3_aa: CASSLGPGGPTYEQYF; cdr3_nt: TGTGCCAGCAGCTTGGGGCCAGGGGGCCCGACCTACGAGCAGTACTTC
v_call: TRBV29-1; j_call: TRBJ2-3; d_call: TRBD2; clone_size: .; cdr3_aa: CSVPGRADTQYF; cdr3_nt: TGCAGCGTTCCCGGGAGGGCAGATACGCAGTATTTT
v_call: TRBV5-8; j_call: TRBJ1-5; d_call: .; clone_size: .; cdr3_aa: CASSLVRLGNQPQHF; cdr3_nt: TGTGCCAGCAGCTTGGTCAGGTTGGGCAATCAGCCCCAGCATTTT
v_call: TRBV6-1; j_call: TRBJ2-7; d_call: .; clone_size: once; cdr3_aa: CASSEHIGRQGGQYF; cdr3_nt: TGTGCCAGCAGTGAACACATCGGACGCCAAGGCGGGCAGTACTTC
v_call: TRBV7-9; j_call: TRBJ2-3; d_call: .; clone_size: .; cdr3_aa: CASSPTGTDTQYF; cdr3_nt: TGTGCCAGCAGCCCCACTGGCACAGATACGCAGTATTTT
v_call: TRBV27; j_call: TRBJ1-2; d_call: TRBD1; clone_size: few; cdr3_aa: CASSATGIYGYTF; cdr3_nt: TGTGCCAGCAGTGCGACAGGGATCTATGGCTACACCTTC
v_call: TRBV5-5; j_call: TRBJ2-7; d_call: .; clone_size: .; cdr3_aa: CASSSPAGFSNGEQYF; cdr3_nt: TGTGCCAGCAGCTCCCCTGCAGGGTTTTCGAATGGCGAGCAGTACTTC